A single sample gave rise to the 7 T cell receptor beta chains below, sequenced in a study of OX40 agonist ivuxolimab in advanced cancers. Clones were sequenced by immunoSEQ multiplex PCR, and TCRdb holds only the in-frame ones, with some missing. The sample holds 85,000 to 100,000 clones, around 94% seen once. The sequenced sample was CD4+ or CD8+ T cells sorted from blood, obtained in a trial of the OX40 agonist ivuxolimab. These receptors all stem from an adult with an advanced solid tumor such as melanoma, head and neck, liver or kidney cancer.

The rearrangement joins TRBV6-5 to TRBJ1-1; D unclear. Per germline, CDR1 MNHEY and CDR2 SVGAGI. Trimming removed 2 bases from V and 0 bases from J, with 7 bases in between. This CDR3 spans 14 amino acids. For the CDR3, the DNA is TGTGCCAGCAGTTACAGGCTAATGAACACTGAAGCTTTCTTT. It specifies CASSYRLMNTEAFF.

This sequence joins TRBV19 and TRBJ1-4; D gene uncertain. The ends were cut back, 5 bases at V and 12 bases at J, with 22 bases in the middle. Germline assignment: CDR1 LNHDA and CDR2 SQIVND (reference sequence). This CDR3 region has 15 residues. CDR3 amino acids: CASSVGRAPGMELFF. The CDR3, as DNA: TGTGCCAGTAGTGTTGGGAGAGCCCCTGGAATGGAACTGTTTTTT.

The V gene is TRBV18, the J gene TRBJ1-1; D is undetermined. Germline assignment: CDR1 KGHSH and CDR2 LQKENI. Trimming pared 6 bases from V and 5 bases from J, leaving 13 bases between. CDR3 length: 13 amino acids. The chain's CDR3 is CASSTLDETEAFF. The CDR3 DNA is TGTGCCAGCTCGACCTTGGATGAGACTGAAGCTTTCTTT.

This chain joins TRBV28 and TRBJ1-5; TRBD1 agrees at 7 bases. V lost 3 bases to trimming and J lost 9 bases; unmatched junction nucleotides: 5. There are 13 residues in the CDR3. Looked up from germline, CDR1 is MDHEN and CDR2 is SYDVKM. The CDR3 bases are TGTGCCAGCAGTTTTGGGACAGAACGGCCCCAGCATTTT. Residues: CASSFGTERPQHF. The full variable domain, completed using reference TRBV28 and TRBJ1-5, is DVKVTQSSRYLVKRTGEKVFLECVQDMDHENMFWYRQDPGLGLRLIYFSYDVKMKEKGDIPEGYSVSREKKERFSLILESASTNQTSMYLCASSFGTERPQHFGDGTRLSIL.

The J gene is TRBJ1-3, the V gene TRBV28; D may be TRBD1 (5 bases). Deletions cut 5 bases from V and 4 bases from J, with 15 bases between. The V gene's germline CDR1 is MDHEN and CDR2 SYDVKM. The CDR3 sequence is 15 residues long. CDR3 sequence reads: CASSPSSGGGNTIYF. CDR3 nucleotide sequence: TGTGCCAGCAGTCCCTCGTCCGGGGGAGGAAACACCATATATTTT.

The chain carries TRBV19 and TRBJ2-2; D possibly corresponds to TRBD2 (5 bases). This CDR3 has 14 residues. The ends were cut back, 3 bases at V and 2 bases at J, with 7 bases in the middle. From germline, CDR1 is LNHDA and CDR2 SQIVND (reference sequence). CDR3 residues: CASSIRTNTGELFF. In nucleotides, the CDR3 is TGTGCCAGTAGTATCAGGACTAACACCGGGGAGCTGTTTTTT.

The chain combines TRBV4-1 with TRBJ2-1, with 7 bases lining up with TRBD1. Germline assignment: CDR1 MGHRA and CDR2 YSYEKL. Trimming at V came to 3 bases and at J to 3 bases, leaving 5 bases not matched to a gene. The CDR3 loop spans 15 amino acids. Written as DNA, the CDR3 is TGCGCCAGCAGCCAGGGCAGGGGGTTCTACAATGAGCAGTTCTTC. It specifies CASSQGRGFYNEQFF.